This entry lists 27 T cell receptor beta chains sequenced from one sample in a study of cytomegalovirus exposure and HLA in healthy donors. Assay used: immunoSEQ multiplex PCR; TCRdb lists only in-frame clones, some missing. This table holds about 200,000 clones, around 84% found once. The sequencing input was PBMCs. These receptors came from a young woman in good health and CMV-seropositive.

The chain is built from TRBV5-8 and TRBJ1-5; possible D gene TRBD1, 5 bases. CDR1 and CDR2 from the germline V gene are SGHTS and YDEGEE. This CDR3 has 14 residues. The V end lost 0 bases, the J end lost 6 bases, and 10 bases lay between the germline ends. Here the CDR3 DNA reads TGTGCCAGCAGCTTGGAGGGGTTGCGTCAGCCCCAGCATTTT. As protein: CASSLEGLRQPQHF.

The chain joins TRBV7-2 to TRBJ2-5, with D maybe TRBD2 (5 bases). The V gene's germline CDR1 is SGHTA and CDR2 FQGNSA. This CDR3 region has 16 residues. Trimming left V 2 bases short and J 5 bases short, with 18 bases between. CDR3 DNA: TGTGCCAGCAGCTTATTGGGAGCGTTAATCGCGGAGACCCAGTACTTC. The encoded protein is CASSLLGALIAETQYF.

This clone was detected a few times. This sequence joins TRBV2 and TRBJ1-1; D uncertain. The CDR3 loop spans 13 amino acids. Between the trimmed V and J ends, which lost 7 bases and 1 base, there was a span of 10 bases. Germline V gives CDR1 SNHLY, CDR2 FYNNEI. The CDR3 protein is CASTAGRNTEAFF. The DNA for the CDR3 is TGTGCCAGCACCGCAGGAAGGAACACTGAAGCTTTCTTT.

J is TRBJ2-1 and V is TRBV29-1, with TRBD2 as a possible D gene (6 bases). CDR1 is SQVTM and CDR2 is ANQGSEA in the germline V gene. CDR3 length: 13 residues. V was trimmed by 6 bases and J by 5 bases, leaving 14 bases between them. The CDR3 coding sequence is TGCAGCGTGGCCTGGGACTTTAACAATGAGCAGTTCTTC. Protein: CSVAWDFNNEQFF.

As DNA, the CDR3 is TGCGCCAGCAGCTACGGAGACGACGAGCAGTACTTC. Translating gives CASSYGDDEQYF. The gene calls are TRBV5-1 and TRBJ2-7, with unresolved D. The germline V and J ends were trimmed by 3 bases and 5 bases, with 9 bases remaining between them. CDR1 and CDR2 from the germline V gene are SGHRS and YFSETQ. The CDR3 is made up of 12 amino acids. The variable domain in full, with the rest retrieved from reference TRBV5-1 and TRBJ2-7, is KAGVTQTPRYLIKTRGQQVTLSCSPISGHRSVSWYQQTPGQGLQFLFEYFSETQRNKGNFPGRFSGRQFSNSRSEMNVSTLELGDSALYLCASSYGDDEQYFGPGTRLTVT.

For this clone: A junction end diverges from the germline sequence, so it may reflect a read error. V gene TRBV29-1 combines with J gene TRBJ2-5, with 7 bases identical to TRBD2. Germline V CDR1 and CDR2: SQVTM, ANQGSEA. The CDR3 is 14 residues long. CDR3 sequence (DNA): TGCAGCGTAGAAGGGCCCTTGGGGGGGGAGACCCAGTACTTC. Translated: CSVEGPLGGETQYF.

This clone was counted a single time. CDR3 region: CASSLKAGFYEQYF. CDR3 DNA sequence: TGTGCCAGCAGCTTAAAGGCAGGGTTCTACGAGCAGTACTTC. V and J are TRBV7-3 and TRBJ2-7, with D possibly TRBD1 on 5 matching bases. V was cut by 1 base and J by 3 bases, with 10 bases left in between. Germline V gene data show CDR1 as SGHTA and CDR2 as FQGTGA. The CDR3 extends over 14 amino acids.

This chain connects TRBV6-5 to TRBJ1-5, with TRBD1 matching over 7 bases. The J segment lost 2 bases and the V segment lost 5 bases, leaving 6 bases of the junction unmatched. The CDR3 is 15 amino acids. Germline lookup yields CDR1 MNHEY and CDR2 SVGAGI. The CDR3 coding sequence is TGTGCCAGCAGTCCACAGGGGATGGGCAATCAGCCCCAGCATTTT. The encoded protein is CASSPQGMGNQPQHF.

This clone was recorded only once. The chain has TRBV25-1 and TRBJ2-7; D is unclear. The length of the CDR3 is 13 residues. V shed 4 bases and J shed 2 bases, with 9 bases lying between them. Germline V gene data show CDR1 as MGHDK and CDR2 as SYGVNS. The CDR3 region has the DNA TGTGCCAGCAGTGCCCCGTTAACCTACGAGCAGTACTTC. Residues: CASSAPLTYEQYF.

This rearrangement joins TRBV19 to TRBJ2-1; 15 bases are shared with TRBD2. V shed 5 bases, J shed 15 bases, and the junction held 11 bases outside the gene matches. This CDR3 is 15 amino acids long. Looked up from germline, CDR1 is LNHDA and CDR2 is SQIVND (reference sequence). CDR3 DNA sequence: TGTGCCAGTAGTGGGGGACTAGCGGGAGGAGCGCAACCGTTCTTC. Translating gives CASSGGLAGGAQPFF.

This clone was observed a single time. This rearrangement joins TRBV29-1 to TRBJ2-7; TRBD1 is a possible D gene (6 bases). The germline V and J ends were trimmed by 3 bases and 2 bases, with 20 bases remaining between them. CDR3 size: 16 residues. Germline CDR1 reads SQVTM; CDR2 reads ANQGSEA. CDR3 sequence (DNA): TGCAGCGTTGAGGCCCCCCCTTCCAGGGGAACCTACGAGCAGTACTTC. Protein product: CSVEAPPSRGTYEQYF.

Only a few counts were recorded for this clone. This chain links TRBV11-3 with TRBJ2-1; TRBD2 might be the D (5 bases). V was cut by 2 bases and J by 9 bases, with 8 bases left in between. Germline V gene sequence: CDR1 SGHNT, CDR2 YENEEA. The CDR3 extends over 12 amino acids. In nucleotides, the CDR3 is TGTGCCAGCAGCTTATGGGAGACTGAGCAGTTCTTC. Its protein is CASSLWETEQFF.

The CDR3 sequence: CASRSGLAGRTGELFF. Here the CDR3 DNA reads TGTGCCAGCAGATCGGGACTAGCGGGAAGGACCGGGGAGCTGTTTTTT. V and J are TRBV2 and TRBJ2-2; TRBD2 matches 13 bases. V shed 6 bases and J 5 bases; nucleotides not matched to a gene: 6. The CDR3 extends over 16 amino acids. Germline values: CDR1 SNHLY, CDR2 FYNNEI.

This chain links TRBV19 with TRBJ2-1, with a weak D call TRBD2 (6 bases). The length of the CDR3 is 11 residues. CDR1 LNHDA and CDR2 SQIVND come from the germline V gene (reference sequence). The V end was cut by 7 bases, the J end by 9 bases, with 10 bases between. CDR3 region: CASKVSGEQFF. CDR3 nucleotide sequence: TGTGCCAGTAAGGTTAGCGGTGAGCAGTTCTTC.

This sequence joins TRBV27 and TRBJ1-5, with D maybe TRBD1 (6 bases). Trimming left V 1 base short and J 5 bases short, with 12 bases between. The CDR3 sequence is 15 residues long. The germline gives CDR1 MNHEY, CDR2 SMNVEV (reference sequence). The CDR3 loop is CASSLLQGADQPQHF. The CDR3 DNA follows: TGTGCCAGCAGTTTATTACAGGGCGCCGATCAGCCCCAGCATTTT.

The chain combines TRBV6-5 with TRBJ1-2; D is ambiguous. The CDR3 length is 10 residues. V was cut by 5 bases and J by 14 bases, with 12 bases left in between. The germline V gene encodes CDR1 MNHEY and CDR2 SVGAGI. The CDR3 sequence: CASSDGPGTF. For the CDR3, the DNA is TGTGCCAGCAGTGATGGCCCGGGGACCTTC.

This clone was picked up a small number of times. V usage is TRBV7-3 and J usage is TRBJ1-4; no definite D call. The CDR3 totals 17 residues. Trimming removed 5 bases at V and 2 bases at J, with 18 bases between. Germline V gene sequence: CDR1 SGHTA, CDR2 FQGTGA. DNA for the CDR3: TGTGCCAGCAGCCCGCAGGTTGGGTCAGATACTAATGAAAAACTGTTTTTT. Its translation is CASSPQVGSDTNEKLFF.

The rearrangement uses TRBV5-1 and TRBJ1-4, with 12 nucleotides matching TRBD1. The CDR3 is 17 amino acids. Germline V gene lookup returns CDR1 SGHRS and CDR2 YFSETQ. V was clipped by 4 bases and J by 7 bases; unmatched bases: 11. The CDR3, as DNA: TGCGCCAGCAGCCGGATGGGACAGGGGGCGCCGGGTGAAAAACTGTTTTTT. It translates to CASSRMGQGAPGEKLFF.

The chain employs TRBV5-1 and TRBJ2-3; 11 nucleotides match TRBD2. Germline V gives CDR1 SGHRS, CDR2 YFSETQ. Unmatched junction bases numbered 13, after V lost 0 bases and J lost 4 bases. The CDR3 is 19 amino acids. CDR3 sequence (DNA): TGCGCCAGCAGCTTGGCCGGGCGCCTAGCGGGAGGATTTTCAGATACGCAGTATTTT. Its protein product is CASSLAGRLAGGFSDTQYF. Using reference TRBV5-1 and TRBJ2-3 for the parts outside the CDR3, the full variable domain is KAGVTQTPRYLIKTRGQQVTLSCSPISGHRSVSWYQQTPGQGLQFLFEYFSETQRNKGNFPGRFSGRQFSNSRSEMNVSTLELGDSALYLCASSLAGRLAGGFSDTQYFGPGTRLTVL.

The V and J genes are TRBV2 and TRBJ1-4; no clear D gene. CDR1 and CDR2 (germline): SNHLY, FYNNEI. Trimming removed 7 bases at V and 8 bases at J, with 14 bases between. This CDR3 spans 13 amino acids. Here the CDR3 DNA reads TGTGCCAGCACTCCCCGGGAGATAGAAAAACTGTTTTTT. It codes for CASTPREIEKLFF.

This chain connects TRBV20-1 to TRBJ2-7; D is ambiguous. The CDR3 contains 10 residues. Germline CDR1 and CDR2: DFQATT and SNEGSKA (reference sequence). Trimming left V 6 bases short and J 6 bases short, with 9 bases between. DNA of the CDR3: TGCAGTGCAGGAGAAGGCGAGCAGTACTTC. Its protein is CSAGEGEQYF.

The gene calls are TRBV18 and TRBJ2-3; no clear D. This CDR3 spans 13 amino acids. Germline-derived CDR1 and CDR2 are KGHSH and LQKENI. V dropped 7 bases and J dropped 7 bases, with 15 bases sitting between them. The CDR3 loop reads CASFTELENTQYF. CDR3 nucleotides: TGTGCCAGCTTCACCGAACTTGAAAATACGCAGTATTTT.

The chain couples TRBV10-3 to TRBJ2-7; TRBD2 aligns across 12 bases. This CDR3 contains 17 residues. With 4 bases clipped from V and 3 bases from J, the junction kept 10 bases outside the gene matches. Germline V gene sequence: CDR1 ENHRY, CDR2 SYGVKD. In DNA, the CDR3 is TGTGCCATCAGTGCTTATGGGTCTAGCGGGAGGGTCTACGAGCAGTACTTC. This translates into CAISAYGSSGRVYEQYF.

V usage is TRBV6-5 and J usage is TRBJ2-7, with TRBD2 identical over 10 bases. In germline, CDR1 is MNHEY, CDR2 SVGAGI. The CDR3 contains 15 residues. V shed 6 bases and J 4 bases; nucleotides not matched to a gene: 9. CDR3 region: CASRQSGRARYEQYF. The CDR3 DNA follows: TGTGCCAGCAGGCAAAGCGGGAGGGCTCGGTACGAGCAGTACTTC.

The chain couples TRBV2 to TRBJ2-1; D may be TRBD2 (6 bases). Trimming shortened V by 6 bases and J by 1 base, and 13 bases separated the two germline ends. Germline loops: CDR1 SNHLY, CDR2 FYNNEI. There are 15 residues in the CDR3. In DNA form, the CDR3 reads TGTGCCAGCAGGGGGGGACGAACGTCCTACAATGAGCAGTTCTTC. Its protein is CASRGGRTSYNEQFF. Filled out from reference TRBV2 and TRBJ2-1, the complete variable domain reads EPEVTQTPSHQVTQMGQEVILRCVPISNHLYFYWYRQILGQKVEFLVSFYNNEISEKSEIFDDQFSVERPDGSNFTLKIRSTKLEDSAMYFCASRGGRTSYNEQFFGPGTRLTVL.

CDR3 DNA sequence: TGCGCCAGCAGCACCGACAGGGAAGGAACCGGGGAGCTGTTTTTT. Residues: CASSTDREGTGELFF. The chain couples TRBV5-1 to TRBJ2-2; 7 nucleotides agree with TRBD1. The CDR3 runs to 15 residues. Germline V gene data show CDR1 as SGHRS and CDR2 as YFSETQ. The V gene end was trimmed by 4 bases and the J gene end by 5 bases; junction bases not matched to a gene: 8.

About this clone itself: This same CDR3 is encoded by further DNA sequences in the sample. For the CDR3, the DNA is TGTGCCAGCAGTTTGACAGGGGGCAGGCAGCCCCAGCATTTT. Translated: CASSLTGGRQPQHF. The rearrangement uses TRBV27 and TRBJ1-5; 10 bases agree with TRBD1. Germline trimming cut 3 bases from V and 7 bases from J; bases unmatched to any gene: 3. From germline, CDR1 is MNHEY and CDR2 SMNVEV (reference sequence). CDR3 size: 14 residues.